The sequence of this TCR beta chain was determined in a study of Ad26.COV2.S vaccination and SARS-CoV-2 variants (dated by TCRdb to 2020 to 2022). Some background on the complete study: The specificity and breadth of SARS-CoV-2-reactive T cell receptors after Ad26.COV2.S vaccination were assessed by TCRbeta repertoire sequencing. A total of approximately 30 samples were included in the TCR-sequenced set, comprising some 20 Ad26.COV2.S vaccine recipients, 5 placebo recipients and 8 SARS-CoV-2 convalescent individuals.

The immunoSEQ Assay was the method used to sequence TCRbeta CDR3 regions. After extraction, genomic DNA underwent amplification by bias-controlled multiplex PCR, followed by high-throughput sequencing. On the study's bioinformatics: To quantify the absolute abundance of every unique TCRbeta CDR3 region, sequences were collapsed and filtered. Usable DNA was measured by amplifying reference genes present in all nucleated cells, and TCRbeta template counts were normalized to that usable DNA to estimate T cell fraction. Repertoire TCRs were annotated as SARS-CoV-2-specific when V gene, CDR3 amino acid sequence and J gene were exactly matched to a known reactive TCR set. MIRA supplied the reference SARS-CoV-2 TCR set, which was filtered for enrichment in COVID-19-positive ImmuneCODE repertoires so that public or cross-reactive TCRs were removed. Using the MIRA antigens, annotated TCRs were further analysed by specific ORF or by position within an ORF. Breadth was defined as annotated unique rearrangements over total unique productive rearrangements; depth was the summed frequency of those rearrangements. Two-sided Wilcoxon rank-sum tests were used to compare TCR breadth between groups. Held by TCRdb, this immuneACCESS table contains in-frame sequences only and omits some clones. Under half of the omission traces to an unresolved V gene where checked; the cause of the rest is unknown. D and trimming were read from the DNA, whereas the V and J calls and clone size are those reported in that table. The table for this sample lists around 86,000 clones; less than 85% of them were counted only once. Roughly 15% of the sample lies in the top ten.

Points on this clone: The antigen this receptor binds is unknown. No base quality values were provided; no much bigger clone lies one nucleotide off.

Taken with the paper, the label for time point translates to: individuals recovered from natural SARS-CoV-2 infection. From the germline V gene (reference sequence), CDR1 is SGHKS and CDR2 is YYEKEE. From the cysteine through the phenylalanine, the CDR3 covers 17 amino acids. The DNA shown is the 51-base CDR3, in frame from base 1. Compared with germline, V lacks 6 bases and J lacks 5 bases; bases without a gene match: 14. What the work shows at the level of the full study, not this receptor alone: Ad26.COV2.S recipients had higher spike-specific TCR breadth than placebo recipients (P = 0.0014). After vaccination, spike-specific CD8+ and CD4+ T cell responses were reported to show substantial breadth. Non-spike TCR breadth was comparable between vaccine and placebo recipients, consistent with the vaccine containing only spike. It was noted by the authors that total T cell responses may have been underestimated by the TCR breadth and depth analyses.

The receptor comes from a human donor who had recovered from COVID-19. This sample comprised peripheral blood, obtained after recovery from COVID-19. In this chain, TRBV5-5 is recombined with TRBJ2-2; 9 bases in the middle match TRBD1. The DNA is as follows: TGTGCCAGCACCCTAGGATTGACAGGGGGTTCGACCGGGGAGCTGTTTTTT. Translated, it gives CASTLGLTGGSTGELFF.